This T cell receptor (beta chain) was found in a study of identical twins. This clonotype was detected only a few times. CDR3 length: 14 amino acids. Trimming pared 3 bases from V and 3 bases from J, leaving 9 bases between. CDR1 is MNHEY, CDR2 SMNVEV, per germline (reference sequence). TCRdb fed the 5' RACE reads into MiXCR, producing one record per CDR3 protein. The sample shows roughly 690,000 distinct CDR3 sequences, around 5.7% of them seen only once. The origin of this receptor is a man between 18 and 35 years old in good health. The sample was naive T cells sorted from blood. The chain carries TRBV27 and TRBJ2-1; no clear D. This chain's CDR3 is CASSLQHLYNEQFF. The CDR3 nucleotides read TGTGCCAGCAGTTTGCAGCACCTCTACAATGAGCAGTTCTTC.